The 20 T cell receptor beta chains in this list originate from one sample, sequenced in a study of shared clonotypes between healthy human individuals. Method: immunoSEQ multiplex PCR; TCRdb's copy keeps in-frame clones and lacks some. This table has some 2,100,000 clones, around 95% appearing once. Sequenced input: naive CD4+ T cells sorted from blood. The subset was: CD45RA+ positively selected. The receptors originated from a man aged 18 to 29 in good health.

J is TRBJ2-7 and V is TRBV11-2; 11 bases map to TRBD1. The CDR3 is 16 residues long. Trimming cost V 1 base and J 5 bases; bases outside gene matches: 7. From germline, CDR1 is SGHAT and CDR2 FQNNGV. The DNA of the CDR3 is TGTGCCAGCAGCTTAGCTATGGGACAGGGGGAGGACGAGCAGTACTTC. It yields the protein CASSLAMGQGEDEQYF.

The chain combines TRBV7-9 with TRBJ2-5; 12 nucleotides agree with TRBD2. The germline gives CDR1 SEHNR, CDR2 FQNEAQ (reference sequence). The CDR3 sequence is 15 residues long. V lost 2 bases and J lost 4; bases outside the gene matches: 2. The CDR3 DNA sequence: TGTGCCAGCAGCTTACTAGCGGGAGGGTCAGAGACCCAGTACTTC. This translates into CASSLLAGGSETQYF.

The chain carries TRBV7-2 and TRBJ2-4; D is uncertain. Trimming removed 1 base at V and 8 bases at J, with 18 bases between. In germline, CDR1 is SGHTA, CDR2 FQGNSA. The CDR3 is 16 amino acids. The CDR3 here is CASSLVAVSSVDIQYF. CDR3 nucleotides: TGTGCCAGCAGCTTAGTGGCAGTATCCAGTGTAGACATTCAGTACTTC.

This chain uses TRBV5-1 with TRBJ1-1; D uncertain. The germline V gene encodes CDR1 SGHRS and CDR2 YFSETQ. V was pared by 3 bases and J by 7 bases, with 13 bases between. The CDR3 has 13 residues. CDR3 amino acids: CASSSAFEGEAFF. DNA for the CDR3: TGCGCCAGCAGCTCGGCCTTTGAGGGTGAAGCTTTCTTT.

This sequence joins TRBV9 and TRBJ2-1, with 10 nucleotides matching TRBD1. The CDR3 contains 15 residues. Germline V gene lookup returns CDR1 SGDLS and CDR2 YYNGEE. After removal of 4 bases from V and 9 bases from J, the junction contained 10 bases not matched to a gene. The CDR3 reads CASSPSGQGWGEQFF. The CDR3 coding sequence is TGTGCCAGCAGCCCCTCGGGACAGGGGTGGGGTGAGCAGTTCTTC.

CDR3 amino acids: CASSGLVVYEQYF. In DNA, the CDR3 is TGTGCCAGCAGCGGGCTAGTAGTATACGAGCAGTACTTC. V is TRBV6-6 and J is TRBJ2-7; D gene ambiguous. Germline CDR1 is MNHNY and CDR2 is SVGAGI (reference sequence). V lost 6 bases, J lost 4 bases, and 13 bases lay in between. The CDR3 loop spans 13 amino acids.

For this clone: Other DNA sequences in this specimen translate into the identical CDR3. The chain couples TRBV5-1 to TRBJ2-7, with 11 bases identical to TRBD1. The CDR3 is 15 amino acids. Per germline, CDR1 SGHRS and CDR2 YFSETQ. V trimming: 4 bases; J trimming: 2 bases; junction bases outside the gene matches: 5. The CDR3 is CASSPSGQGAYEQYF. The CDR3 bases are TGCGCCAGCAGCCCGTCGGGACAGGGGGCCTACGAGCAGTACTTC.

The chain links TRBV19 to TRBJ1-5, with D unclear. V gave up 5 bases and J gave up 5 bases, with 10 bases separating them. The CDR3 runs to 13 residues. Germline V CDR1 and CDR2: LNHDA, SQIVND (reference sequence). The CDR3 DNA reads as TGTGCCAGTAGTTTACAGATACATCAGCCCCAGCATTTT. Its translation is CASSLQIHQPQHF.

The V gene is TRBV7-9, the J gene TRBJ2-5; D is unclear. The germline V gene encodes CDR1 SEHNR and CDR2 FQNEAQ (reference sequence). The V end was cut by 8 bases, the J end by 1 base, with 14 bases between. The CDR3 has 14 residues. CDR3 amino acids: CASAPRASQETQYF. Here the CDR3 DNA reads TGTGCCAGCGCCCCCCGGGCTAGCCAAGAGACCCAGTACTTC.

The rearrangement joins TRBV25-1 to TRBJ1-2; 8 bases are shared with TRBD1. J lost 7 bases, V lost 2 bases, and 3 bases had no gene match. Germline-derived CDR1 and CDR2 are MGHDK and SYGVNS. This CDR3 has 13 amino acids. DNA of the CDR3: TGTGCCAGCAGTGAAAGGGACAGGTCTGGCTACACCTTC. Its protein is CASSERDRSGYTF.

This chain joins TRBV10-1 and TRBJ2-5; a possible D gene is TRBD2 (6 bases). This CDR3 is 12 amino acids long. Germline V lookup: CDR1 WNHNN, CDR2 SYGVQD (reference sequence). V gave up 0 bases and J gave up 11 bases, with 10 bases separating them. CDR3 nucleotide sequence: TGCGCCAGCAGTGAGTCGACCGGGGGACAGTACTTC. This sequence encodes CASSESTGGQYF.

This clone came up once. The chain joins TRBV30 to TRBJ1-3, with D uncertain. The V end was cut by 4 bases, the J end by 1 base, with 8 bases between. CDR1 and CDR2 (germline): GTSNPN, SVGIG (reference sequence). The CDR3 length is 13 residues. The CDR3 nucleotides are TGTGCCTGGATGCCCGGGTCTGGAAACACCATATATTTT. Its translation is CAWMPGSGNTIYF. The complete variable domain, with remaining parts taken from reference TRBV30 and TRBJ1-3, reads SQTIHQWPATLVQPVGSPLSLECTVEGTSNPNLYWYRQAAGRGLQLLFYSVGIGQISSEVPQNLSASRPQDRQFILSSKKLLLSDSGFYLCAWMPGSGNTIYFGEGSWLTVV.

The rearrangement joins TRBV4-1 to TRBJ2-1; maybe TRBD2 (5 bases). The CDR3 has 14 residues. CDR1 MGHRA and CDR2 YSYEKL come from the germline V gene. The ends were cut back, 1 base at V and 6 bases at J, with 10 bases in the middle. The CDR3: CASSQVGRGNEQFF. The CDR3 DNA is TGCGCCAGCAGCCAAGTCGGACGGGGCAATGAGCAGTTCTTC.

The rearrangement uses TRBV18 and TRBJ2-4, with D tentatively TRBD1 (5 bases). V was cut by 0 bases and J by 0 bases, with 9 bases left in between. Germline assignment: CDR1 KGHSH and CDR2 LQKENI. This CDR3 is built from 16 residues. Written as DNA, the CDR3 is TGTGCCAGCTCACCACCGCAAGGGGTAGCCAAAAACATTCAGTACTTC. This sequence encodes CASSPPQGVAKNIQYF. Combining the CDR3 with reference TRBV18 and TRBJ2-4 gives the whole variable domain NAGVMQNPRHLVRRRGQEARLRCSPMKGHSHVYWYRQLPEEGLKFMVYLQKENIIDESGMPKERFSAEFPKEGPSILRIQQVVRGDSAAYFCASSPPQGVAKNIQYFGAGTRLSVL.

This chain joins TRBV28 and TRBJ1-6; weak D call: TRBD1 (6 bases). This CDR3 contains 16 residues. The V gene's germline CDR1 is MDHEN and CDR2 SYDVKM. Trimming left V 6 bases short and J 7 bases short, with 19 bases between. The CDR3 coding sequence is TGTGCCAGCAGCAAAAGCTCCGGGACAAGAAATTCACCCCTCCACTTT. Its protein is CASSKSSGTRNSPLHF.

The DNA for the CDR3 is TGTGCCAGCAGGTCAACAGGGGATGGCTACACCTTC. The encoded protein is CASRSTGDGYTF. The J gene is TRBJ1-2, the V gene TRBV6-5; 7 bases fit TRBD1. CDR1 MNHEY and CDR2 SVGAGI come from the germline V gene. The CDR3 has 12 amino acids. Trimming cost V 6 bases and J 6 bases; bases outside gene matches: 4.

The chain couples TRBV5-6 to TRBJ1-1; D is unclear. Germline-derived CDR1 and CDR2 are SGHDT and YYEEEE. V dropped 4 bases and J dropped 0 bases, with 4 bases sitting between them. The CDR3 covers 12 residues. CDR3 nucleotide sequence: TGTGCCAGCAGCCTCTTGAACACTGAAGCTTTCTTT. This codes for CASSLLNTEAFF.

The rearrangement joins TRBV10-3 to TRBJ2-7, with D hard to call. Germline V gives CDR1 ENHRY, CDR2 SYGVKD. Trimming left V 2 bases short and J 5 bases short, with 4 bases between. There are 11 residues in the CDR3. CDR3 nucleotides: TGTGCCATCAGTGAGACCCACGAGCAGTACTTC. It specifies CAISETHEQYF.

This rearrangement joins TRBV29-1 to TRBJ2-1; the match to TRBD1 covers 9 bases. This CDR3 has 16 amino acids. Germline V gene lookup returns CDR1 SQVTM and CDR2 ANQGSEA. After removal of 7 bases from V and 6 bases from J, the junction contained 16 bases not matched to a gene. The CDR3 DNA follows: TGCAGCGGGGGTCGGGGAACCGGGACAGGGTCCAATGAGCAGTTCTTC. Amino acid sequence: CSGGRGTGTGSNEQFF.

The rearrangement joins TRBV5-1 to TRBJ1-6, with D unclear. CDR3 length: 14 amino acids. CDR1 is SGHRS, CDR2 YFSETQ, per germline. V was pared by 1 base and J by 6 bases, with 8 bases between. The CDR3 nucleotides read TGCGCCAGCAGCTTGACGGGGTTTAATTCACCCCTCCACTTT. It encodes CASSLTGFNSPLHF.